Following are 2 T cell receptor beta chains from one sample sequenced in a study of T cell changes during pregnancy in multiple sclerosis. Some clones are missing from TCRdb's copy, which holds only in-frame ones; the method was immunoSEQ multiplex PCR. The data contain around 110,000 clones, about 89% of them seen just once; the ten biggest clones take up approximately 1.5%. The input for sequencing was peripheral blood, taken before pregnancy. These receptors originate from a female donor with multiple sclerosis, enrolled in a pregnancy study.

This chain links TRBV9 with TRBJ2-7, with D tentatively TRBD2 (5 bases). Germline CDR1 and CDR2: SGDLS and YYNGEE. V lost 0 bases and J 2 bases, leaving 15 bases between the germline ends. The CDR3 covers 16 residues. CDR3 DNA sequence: TGTGCCAGCAGCGTAGGAGGAGGAGCGGCCACCTACGAGCAGTACTTC. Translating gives CASSVGGGAATYEQYF.

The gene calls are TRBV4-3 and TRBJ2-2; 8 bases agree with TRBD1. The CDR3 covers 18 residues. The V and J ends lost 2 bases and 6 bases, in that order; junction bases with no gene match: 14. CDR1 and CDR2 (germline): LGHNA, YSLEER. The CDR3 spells CASSQQRQGAGGAGELFF. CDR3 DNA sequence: TGCGCCAGCAGCCAACAGCGTCAGGGGGCGGGTGGCGCCGGGGAGCTGTTTTTT.